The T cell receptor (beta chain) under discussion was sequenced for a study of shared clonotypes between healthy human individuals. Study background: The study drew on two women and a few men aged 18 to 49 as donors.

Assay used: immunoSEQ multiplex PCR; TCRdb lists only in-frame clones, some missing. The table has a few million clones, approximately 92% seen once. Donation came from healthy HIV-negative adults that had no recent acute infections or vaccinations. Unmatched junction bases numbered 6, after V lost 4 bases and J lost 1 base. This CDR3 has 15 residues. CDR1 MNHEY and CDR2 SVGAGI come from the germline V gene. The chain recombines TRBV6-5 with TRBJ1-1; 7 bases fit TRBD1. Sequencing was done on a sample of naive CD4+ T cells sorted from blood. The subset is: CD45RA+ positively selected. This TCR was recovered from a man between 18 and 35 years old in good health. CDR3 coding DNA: TGTGCCAGCAGTTGGGACAGACTCGAGAACACTGAAGCTTTCTTT. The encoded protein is CASSWDRLENTEAFF.